This TCR beta chain was observed in a study of blood T cell repertoires in COVID-19. The wider study: Samples of COVID-19 (acute and convalescent) were obtained from the United States, Italy and Spain. Nucleic acid was either cDNA or gDNA, and it came from T cells, B-cell-depleted T cells, or PBMCs.

Patients from Seattle were sampled longitudinally, starting during active infection. In the original analysis: Estimation of nucleated cell counts was performed using reference gene primer amplification. TCRdb's copy holds only in-frame clones and misses some; the assay was immunoSEQ multiplex PCR. The V and J calls and clone size come from that table; D and trimming were worked out from the DNA. Among a few hundred thousand clones listed, about nine tenths were seen once. The CDR3 sequence is 15 residues long. The V and J genes are TRBV21-1 and TRBJ2-1; the table's D call TRBD1 went unverified against the DNA. TRBV21-1 is tagged as a pseudogene. This clonotype was obtained from a person aged 18 to 30 with COVID-19, enrolled during active disease. Sequencing was carried out using peripheral blood. In DNA, the CDR3 is TGTGCCAGACAGGGGGCCCTGGCCTCCTACAATGAGCAGTTCTTC. This translates into CARQGALASYNEQFF.